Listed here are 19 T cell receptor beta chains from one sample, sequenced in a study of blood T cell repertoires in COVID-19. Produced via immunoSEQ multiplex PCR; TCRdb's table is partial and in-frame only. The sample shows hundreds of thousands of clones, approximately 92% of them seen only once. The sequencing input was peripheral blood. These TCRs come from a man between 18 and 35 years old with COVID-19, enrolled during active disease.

For the CDR3, the DNA is TGTGCCAGCAGCCCGGGGGTGACCCACCAAAACATTCAGTACTTC. Its translation is CASSPGVTHQNIQYF. The chain has TRBV5-4 and TRBJ2-4; weak D call: TRBD2 (6 bases). The CDR3 runs to 15 residues. CDR1 and CDR2 from the germline V gene are SGHNT and YYREEE (reference sequence). The V end lost 4 bases, the J end lost 5 bases, and 16 bases lay between the germline ends.

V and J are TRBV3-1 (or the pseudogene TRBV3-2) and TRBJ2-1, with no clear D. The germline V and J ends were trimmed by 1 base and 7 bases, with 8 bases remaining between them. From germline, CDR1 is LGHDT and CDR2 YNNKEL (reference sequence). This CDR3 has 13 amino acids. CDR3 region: CASSQAQTNEQFF. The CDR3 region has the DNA TGTGCCAGCAGCCAAGCCCAGACAAATGAGCAGTTCTTC.

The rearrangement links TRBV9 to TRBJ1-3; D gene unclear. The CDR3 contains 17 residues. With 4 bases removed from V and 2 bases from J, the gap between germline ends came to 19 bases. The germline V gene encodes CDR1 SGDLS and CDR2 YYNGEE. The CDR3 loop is CASSLKSSGLTGNTIYF. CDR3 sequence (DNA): TGTGCCAGCAGCCTAAAATCGTCTGGACTTACTGGAAACACCATATATTTT.

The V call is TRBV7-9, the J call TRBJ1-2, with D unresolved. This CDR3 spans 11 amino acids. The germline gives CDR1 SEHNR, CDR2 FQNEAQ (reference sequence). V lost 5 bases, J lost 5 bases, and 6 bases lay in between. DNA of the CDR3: TGTGCCAGCAGCGAGGAGTATGGCTACACCTTC. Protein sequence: CASSEEYGYTF.

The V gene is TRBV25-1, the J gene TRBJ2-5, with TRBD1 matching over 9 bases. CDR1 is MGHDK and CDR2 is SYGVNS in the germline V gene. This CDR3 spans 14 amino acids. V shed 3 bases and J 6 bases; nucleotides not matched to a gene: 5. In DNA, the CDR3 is TGTGCCAGCAGTGATCCGGGACAGGGACAGACCCAGTACTTC. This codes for CASSDPGQGQTQYF.

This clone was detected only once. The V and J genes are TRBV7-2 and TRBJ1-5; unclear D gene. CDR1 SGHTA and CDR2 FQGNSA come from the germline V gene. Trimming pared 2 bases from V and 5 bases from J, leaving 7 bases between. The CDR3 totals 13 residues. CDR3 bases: TGTGCCAGCAGCTTATGGACTGATCAGCCCCAGCATTTT. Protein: CASSLWTDQPQHF. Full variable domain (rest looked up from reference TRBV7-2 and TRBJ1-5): GAGVSQSPSNKVTEKGKDVELRCDPISGHTALYWYRQSLGQGLEFLIYFQGNSAPDKSGLPSDRFSAERTGGSVSTLTIQRTQQEDSAVYLCASSLWTDQPQHFGDGTRLSIL.

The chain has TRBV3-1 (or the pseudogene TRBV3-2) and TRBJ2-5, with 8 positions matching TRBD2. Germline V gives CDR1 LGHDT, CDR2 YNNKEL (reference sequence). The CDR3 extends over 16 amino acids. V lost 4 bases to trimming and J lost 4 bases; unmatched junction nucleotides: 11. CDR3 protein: CASSRRMSGGGETQYF. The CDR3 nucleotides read TGTGCCAGCAGCCGGAGGATGTCGGGGGGGGGAGAGACCCAGTACTTC.

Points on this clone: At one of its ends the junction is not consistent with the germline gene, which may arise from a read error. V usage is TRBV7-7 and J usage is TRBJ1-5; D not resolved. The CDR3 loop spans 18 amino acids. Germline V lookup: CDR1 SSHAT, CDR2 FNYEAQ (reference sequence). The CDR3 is CASSLAKFGHLVGQPQHF. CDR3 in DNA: TGTGCTAGCAGCTTAGCAAAGTTTGGGCACCTCGTTGGTCAGCCCCAGCATTTT. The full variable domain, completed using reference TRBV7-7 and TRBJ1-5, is GAGVSQSPRYKVTKRGQDVTLRCDPISSHATLYWYQQALGQGPEFLTYFNYEAQPDKSGLPSDRFSAERPEGSISTLTIQRTEQRDSAMYRCASSLAKFGHLVGQPQHFGDGTRLSIL.

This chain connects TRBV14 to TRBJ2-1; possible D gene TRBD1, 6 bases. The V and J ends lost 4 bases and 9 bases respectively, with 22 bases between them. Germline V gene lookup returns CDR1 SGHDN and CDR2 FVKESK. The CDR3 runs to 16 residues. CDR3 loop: CASSRQATTVKIEQFF. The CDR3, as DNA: TGTGCCAGCAGCCGACAGGCCACCACCGTTAAGATTGAGCAGTTCTTC.

The CDR3, as DNA: TGTGCCAGCAGTTACTCCCCCGGACAGGGCGGAAACACCATATATTTT. This codes for CASSYSPGQGGNTIYF. This sequence joins TRBV6-5 and TRBJ1-3; 8 positions match TRBD1. CDR3 length equals 16 residues. The J segment lost 4 bases and the V segment lost 0 bases, leaving 5 bases of the junction unmatched. Germline V CDR1 and CDR2: MNHEY, SVGAGI.

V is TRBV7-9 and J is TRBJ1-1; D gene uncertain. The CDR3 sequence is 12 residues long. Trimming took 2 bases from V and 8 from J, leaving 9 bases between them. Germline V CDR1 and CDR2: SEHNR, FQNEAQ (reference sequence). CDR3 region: CASSLTAGEAFF. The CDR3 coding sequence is TGTGCCAGCAGCTTAACGGCGGGAGAAGCTTTCTTT.

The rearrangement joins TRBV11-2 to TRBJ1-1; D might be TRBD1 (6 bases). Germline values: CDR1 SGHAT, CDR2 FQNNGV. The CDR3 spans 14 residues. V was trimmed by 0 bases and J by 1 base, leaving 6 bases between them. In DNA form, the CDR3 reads TGTGCCAGCAGCTTAGAGGACAGGAACACTGAAGCTTTCTTT. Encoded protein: CASSLEDRNTEAFF.

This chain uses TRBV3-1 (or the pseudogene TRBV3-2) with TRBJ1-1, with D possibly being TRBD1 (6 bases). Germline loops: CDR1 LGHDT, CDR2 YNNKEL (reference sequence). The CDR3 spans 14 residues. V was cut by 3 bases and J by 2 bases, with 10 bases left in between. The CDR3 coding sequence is TGTGCCAGCAGCCAGTTCAGGGGTAACACTGAAGCTTTCTTT. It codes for CASSQFRGNTEAFF.

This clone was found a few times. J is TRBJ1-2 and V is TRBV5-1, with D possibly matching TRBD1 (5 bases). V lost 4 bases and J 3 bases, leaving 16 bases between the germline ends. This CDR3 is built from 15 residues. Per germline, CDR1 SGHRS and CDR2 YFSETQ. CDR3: CASSRLGGGDYGYTF. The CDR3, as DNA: TGCGCCAGCAGCCGCCTGGGCGGGGGTGACTATGGCTACACCTTC.

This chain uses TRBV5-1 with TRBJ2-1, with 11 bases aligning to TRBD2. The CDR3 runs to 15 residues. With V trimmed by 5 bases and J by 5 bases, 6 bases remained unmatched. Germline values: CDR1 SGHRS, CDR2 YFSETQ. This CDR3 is CASSDSGRANNEQFF. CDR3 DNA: TGCGCCAGCAGTGATAGCGGGAGGGCGAACAATGAGCAGTTCTTC.

In DNA form, the CDR3 reads TGCGCCAGCAGCTTGCCCCGGAGCCCCACCGGGGAGCTGTTTTTT. This sequence encodes CASSLPRSPTGELFF. The V and J genes are TRBV5-1 and TRBJ2-2, with D hard to call. Germline V gene sequence: CDR1 SGHRS, CDR2 YFSETQ. V dropped 1 base and J dropped 4 bases, with 11 bases sitting between them. The CDR3 totals 15 residues.

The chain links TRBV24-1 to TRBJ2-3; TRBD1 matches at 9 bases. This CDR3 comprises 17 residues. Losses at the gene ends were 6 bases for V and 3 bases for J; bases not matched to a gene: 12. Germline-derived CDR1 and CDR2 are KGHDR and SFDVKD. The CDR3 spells CATSRGGTGPGTDTQYF. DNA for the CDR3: TGTGCCACCAGTCGGGGAGGGACAGGGCCGGGGACAGATACGCAGTATTTT.

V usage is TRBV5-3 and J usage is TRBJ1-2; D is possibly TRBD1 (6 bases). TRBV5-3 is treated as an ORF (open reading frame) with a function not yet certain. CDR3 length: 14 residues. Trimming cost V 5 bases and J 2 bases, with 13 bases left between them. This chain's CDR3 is CARRSAGANYGYTF. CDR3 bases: TGTGCCAGAAGGAGTGCGGGGGCGAACTATGGCTACACCTTC.

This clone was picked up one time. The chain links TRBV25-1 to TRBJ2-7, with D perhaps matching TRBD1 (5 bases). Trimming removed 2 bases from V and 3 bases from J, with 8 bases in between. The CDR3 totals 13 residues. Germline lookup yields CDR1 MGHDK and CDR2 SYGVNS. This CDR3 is CASSEPDSYEQYF. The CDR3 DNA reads TGTGCCAGCAGTGAACCCGACAGCTACGAGCAGTACTTC.